This TCR beta chain was sequenced during a study of T cells after yellow fever vaccination. Study in general: In the case of low-cell-number fractions, SMART-Seq v4 Ultra Low Input was used for preparation.

A remark on this clonotype: The antigen remains unidentified.

TCRdb itself ran the 5' RACE reads through MiXCR, one entry per CDR3 protein. The table includes about 550,000 distinct CDR3 sequences, about a fifth detected once. The CDR3 contains 13 residues. The germline V gene encodes CDR1 ENHRY and CDR2 SYGVKD. V shed 9 bases and J shed 5 bases, with 16 bases lying between them. General study points: Although the secondary response was weaker, it peaked faster, at day 5 versus 15. In post-booster samples, most primary-vaccination clones reappeared (about 95% CD4, 88% CD8).

The origin of this receptor is a man in his thirties or forties who received the YFV17D yellow fever vaccine. Sample: PBMCs, taken 15 days after the yellow fever booster vaccination. V is TRBV10-3 and J is TRBJ2-5; D tentatively reads TRBD1 or TRBD2 (5 bases each). The CDR3, as DNA: TGTGCCATGGGCGGACAACCGGGGGAGACCCAGTACTTC. It yields the protein CAMGGQPGETQYF.